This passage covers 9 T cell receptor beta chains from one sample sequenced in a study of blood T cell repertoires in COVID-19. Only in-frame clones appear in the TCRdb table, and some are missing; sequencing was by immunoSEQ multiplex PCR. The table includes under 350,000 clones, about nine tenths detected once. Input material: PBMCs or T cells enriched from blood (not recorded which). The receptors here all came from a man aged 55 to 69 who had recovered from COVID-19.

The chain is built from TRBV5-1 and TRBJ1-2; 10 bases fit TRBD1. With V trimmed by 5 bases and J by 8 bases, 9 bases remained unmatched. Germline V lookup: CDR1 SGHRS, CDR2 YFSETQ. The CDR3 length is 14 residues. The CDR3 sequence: CASSYTGTGVGYTF. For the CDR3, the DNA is TGCGCCAGCAGTTATACCGGGACAGGGGTCGGCTACACCTTC.

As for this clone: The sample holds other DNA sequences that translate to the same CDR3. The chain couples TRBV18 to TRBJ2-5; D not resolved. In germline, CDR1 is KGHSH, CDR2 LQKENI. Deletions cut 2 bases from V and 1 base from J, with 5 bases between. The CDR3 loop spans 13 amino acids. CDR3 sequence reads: CASSPGLQETQYF. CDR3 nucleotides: TGTGCCAGCTCACCAGGGCTCCAAGAGACCCAGTACTTC.

Here the CDR3 DNA reads TGTGCCAGCAGCTCCGGACAGGCTGGACAGCGGAATTTACCCTGGGATACGCAGTATTTT. It specifies CASSSGQAGQRNLPWDTQYF. This chain connects TRBV5-8 to TRBJ2-3, with 7 bases aligning to TRBD1. This CDR3 is built from 20 residues. The junction had 25 bases not matched to a gene; V was cut back by 3 bases and J by 6 bases. The germline gives CDR1 SGHTS, CDR2 YDEGEE.

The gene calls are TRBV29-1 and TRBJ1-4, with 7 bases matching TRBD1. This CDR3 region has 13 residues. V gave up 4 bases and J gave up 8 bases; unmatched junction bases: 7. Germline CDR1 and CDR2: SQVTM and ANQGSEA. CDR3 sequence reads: CSVAHRGEEKLFF. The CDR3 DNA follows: TGCAGCGTTGCCCACAGGGGTGAAGAAAAACTGTTTTTT.

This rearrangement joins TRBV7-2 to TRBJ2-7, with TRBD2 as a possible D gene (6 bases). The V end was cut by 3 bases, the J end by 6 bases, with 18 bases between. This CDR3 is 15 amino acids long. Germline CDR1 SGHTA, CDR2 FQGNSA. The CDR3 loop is CASSLFVAGSGEQYF. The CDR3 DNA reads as TGTGCCAGCAGCTTGTTCGTGGCGGGGTCGGGCGAGCAGTACTTC.

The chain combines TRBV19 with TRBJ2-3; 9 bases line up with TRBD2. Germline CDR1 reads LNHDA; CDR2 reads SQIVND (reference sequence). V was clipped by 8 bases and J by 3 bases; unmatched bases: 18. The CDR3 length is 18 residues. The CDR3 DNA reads TGTGCCAGTGCCAGAAGGGGGCTGGGTAGCGGGGGAACAGATACGCAGTATTTT. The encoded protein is CASARRGLGSGGTDTQYF. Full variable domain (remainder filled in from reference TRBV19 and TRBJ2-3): DGGITQSPKYLFRKEGQNVTLSCEQNLNHDAMYWYRQDPGQGLRLIYYSQIVNDFQKGDIAEGYSVSREKKESFPLTVTSAQKNPTAFYLCASARRGLGSGGTDTQYFGPGTRLTVL.

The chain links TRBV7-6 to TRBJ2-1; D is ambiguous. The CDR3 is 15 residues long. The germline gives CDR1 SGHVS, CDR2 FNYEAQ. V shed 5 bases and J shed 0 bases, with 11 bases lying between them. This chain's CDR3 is CASSRAALSYNEQFF. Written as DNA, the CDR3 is TGTGCCAGCAGCCGAGCCGCCCTCTCCTACAATGAGCAGTTCTTC.

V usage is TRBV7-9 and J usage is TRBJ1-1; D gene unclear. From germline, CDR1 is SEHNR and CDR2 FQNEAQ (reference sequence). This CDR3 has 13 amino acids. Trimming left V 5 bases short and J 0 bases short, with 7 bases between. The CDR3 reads CASSPVMNTEAFF. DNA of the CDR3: TGTGCCAGCAGCCCAGTCATGAACACTGAAGCTTTCTTT.

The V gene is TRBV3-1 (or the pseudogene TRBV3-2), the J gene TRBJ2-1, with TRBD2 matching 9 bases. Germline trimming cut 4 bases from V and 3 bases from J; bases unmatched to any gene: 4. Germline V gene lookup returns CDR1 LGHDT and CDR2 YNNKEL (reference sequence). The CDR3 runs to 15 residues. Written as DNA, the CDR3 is TGTGCCAGCAGCCGGGCTAGCGGGAACTACAATGAGCAGTTCTTC. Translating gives CASSRASGNYNEQFF.